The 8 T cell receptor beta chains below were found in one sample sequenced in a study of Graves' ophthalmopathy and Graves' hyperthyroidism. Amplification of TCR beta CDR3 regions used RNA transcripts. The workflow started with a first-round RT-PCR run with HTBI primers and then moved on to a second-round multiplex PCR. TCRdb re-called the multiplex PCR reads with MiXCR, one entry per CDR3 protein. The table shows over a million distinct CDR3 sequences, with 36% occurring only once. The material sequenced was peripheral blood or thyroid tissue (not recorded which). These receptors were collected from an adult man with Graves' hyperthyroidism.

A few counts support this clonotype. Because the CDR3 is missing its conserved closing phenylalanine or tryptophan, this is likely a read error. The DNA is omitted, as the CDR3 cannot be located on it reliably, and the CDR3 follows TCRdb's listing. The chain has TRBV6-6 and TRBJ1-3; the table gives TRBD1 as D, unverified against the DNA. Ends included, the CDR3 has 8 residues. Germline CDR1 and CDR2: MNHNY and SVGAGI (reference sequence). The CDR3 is CASSYGAG.

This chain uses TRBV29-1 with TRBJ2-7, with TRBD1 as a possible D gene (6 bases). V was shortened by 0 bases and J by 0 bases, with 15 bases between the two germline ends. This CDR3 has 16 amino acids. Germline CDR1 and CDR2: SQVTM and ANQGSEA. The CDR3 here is CSVEDRGGDTSYEQYF. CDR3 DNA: TGCAGCGTTGAAGATCGGGGTGGGGACACCTCCTACGAGCAGTACTTC.

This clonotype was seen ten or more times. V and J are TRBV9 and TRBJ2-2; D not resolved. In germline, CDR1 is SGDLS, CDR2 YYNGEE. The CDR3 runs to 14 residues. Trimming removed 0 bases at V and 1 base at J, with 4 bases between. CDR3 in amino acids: CASSVVGNTGELFF. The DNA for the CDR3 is TGTGCCAGCAGCGTAGTTGGGAACACCGGGGAGCTGTTTTTT.

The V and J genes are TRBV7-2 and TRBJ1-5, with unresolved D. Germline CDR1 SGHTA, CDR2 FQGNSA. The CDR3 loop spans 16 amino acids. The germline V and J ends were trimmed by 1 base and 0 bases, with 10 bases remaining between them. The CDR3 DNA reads TGTGCCAGCAGCTTAGGTTCGGCGTATAGCAATCAGCCCCAGCATTTT. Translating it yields CASSLGSAYSNQPQHF.

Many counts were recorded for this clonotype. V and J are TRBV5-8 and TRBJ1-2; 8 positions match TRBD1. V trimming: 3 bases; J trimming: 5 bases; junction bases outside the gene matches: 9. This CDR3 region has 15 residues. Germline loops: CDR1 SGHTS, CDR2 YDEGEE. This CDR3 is CASSSRTGLGYGYTF. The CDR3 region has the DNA TGTGCCAGCAGCTCCCGGACAGGGTTGGGGTATGGCTACACCTTC.

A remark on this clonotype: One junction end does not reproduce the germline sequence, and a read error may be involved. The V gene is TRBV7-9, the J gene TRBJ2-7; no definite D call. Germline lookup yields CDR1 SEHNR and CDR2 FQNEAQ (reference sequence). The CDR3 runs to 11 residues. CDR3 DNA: TGTGCCAGCGGACCAGAGTACGCGCAGTACTTC. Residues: CASGPEYAQYF.

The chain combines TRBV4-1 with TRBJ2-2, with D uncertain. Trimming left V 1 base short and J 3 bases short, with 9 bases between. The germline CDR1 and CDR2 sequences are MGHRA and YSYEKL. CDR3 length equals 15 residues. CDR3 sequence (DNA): TGCGCCAGCAGCCAAGGGTCTTCGTACACCGGGGAGCTGTTTTTT. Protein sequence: CASSQGSSYTGELFF.

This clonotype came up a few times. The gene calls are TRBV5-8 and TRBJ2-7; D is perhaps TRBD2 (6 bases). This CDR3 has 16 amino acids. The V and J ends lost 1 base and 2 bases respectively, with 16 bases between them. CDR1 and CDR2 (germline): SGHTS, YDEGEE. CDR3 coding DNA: TGTGCCAGCAGCTTGCGGGAACCCCGGGAGCCCTACGAGCAGTACTTC. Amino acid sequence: CASSLREPREPYEQYF.